One sample yielded the 2 T cell receptor beta chains listed below, sequenced in a study of shared clonotypes between healthy human individuals. Only CD45RO-negative cells positively selected for CCR7 counted as naive CD8 cells, so terminally differentiated effector memory CD45RA+ cells were excluded. TCRdb's table, derived via immunoSEQ multiplex PCR, lists solely in-frame clones and lacks some. The sample lists about 870,000 clones, around 92% occurring once. Sample: naive CD8+ T cells sorted from blood. All receptors derive from a man aged 30 to 39 in good health.

As to this clone: The same CDR3 also results from other DNA sequences found in this sample. The chain joins TRBV28 to TRBJ2-1, with 10 bases that match TRBD2. V shed 3 bases and J 4 bases; nucleotides not matched to a gene: 3. The CDR3 totals 15 residues. The V gene's germline CDR1 is MDHEN and CDR2 SYDVKM. The CDR3 region is CASSFEREGYNEQFF. CDR3 coding DNA: TGTGCCAGCAGTTTCGAGCGGGAGGGTTACAATGAGCAGTTCTTC.

This chain links TRBV11-2 with TRBJ2-1; D is uncertain. The V end lost 5 bases, the J end lost 0 bases, and 11 bases lay between the germline ends. This CDR3 has 15 amino acids. Germline V gene lookup returns CDR1 SGHAT and CDR2 FQNNGV. The CDR3 DNA reads as TGTGCCAGCAGCCAGACCCTTAGCTCCTACAATGAGCAGTTCTTC. Its translation: CASSQTLSSYNEQFF.